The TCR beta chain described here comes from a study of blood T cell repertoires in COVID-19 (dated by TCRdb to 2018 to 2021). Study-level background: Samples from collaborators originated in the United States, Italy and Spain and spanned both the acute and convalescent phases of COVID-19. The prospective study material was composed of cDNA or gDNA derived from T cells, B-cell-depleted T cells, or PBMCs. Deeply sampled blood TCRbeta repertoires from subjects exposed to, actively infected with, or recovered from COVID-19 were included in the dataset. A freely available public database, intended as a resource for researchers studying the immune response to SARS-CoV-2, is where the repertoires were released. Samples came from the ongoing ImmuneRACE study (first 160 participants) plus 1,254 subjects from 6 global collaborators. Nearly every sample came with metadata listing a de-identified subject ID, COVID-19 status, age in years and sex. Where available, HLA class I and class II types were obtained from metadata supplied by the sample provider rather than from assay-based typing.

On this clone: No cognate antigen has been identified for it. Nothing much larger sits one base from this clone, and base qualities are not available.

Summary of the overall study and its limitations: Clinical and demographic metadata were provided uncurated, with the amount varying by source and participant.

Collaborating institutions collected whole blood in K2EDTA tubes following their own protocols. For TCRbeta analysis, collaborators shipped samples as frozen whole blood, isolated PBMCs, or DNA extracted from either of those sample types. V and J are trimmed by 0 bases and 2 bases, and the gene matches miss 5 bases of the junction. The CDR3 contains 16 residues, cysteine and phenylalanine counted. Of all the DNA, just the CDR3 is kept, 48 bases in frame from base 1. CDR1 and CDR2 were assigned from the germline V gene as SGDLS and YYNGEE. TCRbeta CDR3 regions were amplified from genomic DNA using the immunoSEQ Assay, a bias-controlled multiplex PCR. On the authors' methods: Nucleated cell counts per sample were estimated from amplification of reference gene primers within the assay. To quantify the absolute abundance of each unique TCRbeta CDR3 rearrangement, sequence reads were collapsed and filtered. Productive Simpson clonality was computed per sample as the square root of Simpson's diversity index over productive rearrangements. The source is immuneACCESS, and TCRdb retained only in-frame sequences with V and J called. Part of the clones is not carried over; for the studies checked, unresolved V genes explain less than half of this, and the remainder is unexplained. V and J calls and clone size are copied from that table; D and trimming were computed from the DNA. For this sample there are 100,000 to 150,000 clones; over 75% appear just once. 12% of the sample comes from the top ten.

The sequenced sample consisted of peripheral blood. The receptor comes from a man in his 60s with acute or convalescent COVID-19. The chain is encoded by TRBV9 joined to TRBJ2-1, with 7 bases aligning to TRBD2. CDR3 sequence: CASSVGLSGAYNEQFF. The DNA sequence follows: TGTGCCAGCAGCGTAGGGTTGAGCGGGGCCTACAATGAGCAGTTCTTC.